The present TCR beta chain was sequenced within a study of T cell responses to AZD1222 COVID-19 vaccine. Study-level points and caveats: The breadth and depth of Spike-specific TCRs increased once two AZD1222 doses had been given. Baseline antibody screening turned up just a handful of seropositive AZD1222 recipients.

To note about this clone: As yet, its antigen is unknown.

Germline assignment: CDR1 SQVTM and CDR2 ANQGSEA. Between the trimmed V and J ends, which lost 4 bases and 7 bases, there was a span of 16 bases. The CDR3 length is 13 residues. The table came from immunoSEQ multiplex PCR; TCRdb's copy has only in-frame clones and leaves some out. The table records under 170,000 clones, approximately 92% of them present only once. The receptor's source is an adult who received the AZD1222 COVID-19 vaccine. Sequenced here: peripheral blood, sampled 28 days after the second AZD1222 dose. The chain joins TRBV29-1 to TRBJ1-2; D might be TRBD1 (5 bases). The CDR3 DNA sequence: TGCAGCGTTGGACCCGATCAGGGTCGTGGCTACACCTTC. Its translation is CSVGPDQGRGYTF. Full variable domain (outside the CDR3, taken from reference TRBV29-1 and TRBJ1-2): SAVISQKPSRDICQRGTSLTIQCQVDSQVTMMFWYRQQPGQSLTLIATANQGSEATYESGFVIDKFPISRPNLTFSTLTVSNMSPEDSSIYLCSVGPDQGRGYTFGSGTRLTVV.